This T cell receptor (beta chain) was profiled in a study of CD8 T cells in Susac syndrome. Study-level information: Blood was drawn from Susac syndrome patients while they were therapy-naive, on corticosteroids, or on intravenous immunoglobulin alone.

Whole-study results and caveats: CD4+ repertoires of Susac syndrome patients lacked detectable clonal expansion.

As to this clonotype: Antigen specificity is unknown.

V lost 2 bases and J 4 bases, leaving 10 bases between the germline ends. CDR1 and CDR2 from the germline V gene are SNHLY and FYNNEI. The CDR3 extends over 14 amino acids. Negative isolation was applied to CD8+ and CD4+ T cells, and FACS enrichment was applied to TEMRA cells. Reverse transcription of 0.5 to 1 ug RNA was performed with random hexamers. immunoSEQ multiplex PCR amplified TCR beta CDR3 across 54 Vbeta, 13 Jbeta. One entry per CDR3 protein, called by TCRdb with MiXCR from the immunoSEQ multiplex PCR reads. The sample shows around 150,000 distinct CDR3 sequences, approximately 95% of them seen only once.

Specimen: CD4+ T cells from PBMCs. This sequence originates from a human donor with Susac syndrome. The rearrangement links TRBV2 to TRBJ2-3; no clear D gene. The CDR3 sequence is CASSEKSESDTQYF. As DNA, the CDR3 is TGTGCCAGCAGTGAAAAATCGGAATCAGATACGCAGTATTTT. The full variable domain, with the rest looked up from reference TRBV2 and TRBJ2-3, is EPEVTQTPSHQVTQMGQEVILRCVPISNHLYFYWYRQILGQKVEFLVSFYNNEISEKSEIFDDQFSVERPDGSNFTLKIRSTKLEDSAMYFCASSEKSESDTQYFGPGTRLTVL.